This T cell receptor (beta chain) was documented in a study of cytomegalovirus exposure and HLA in healthy donors. The study ran its PCR with 60 Vbeta and 13 Jbeta primers. The assay was immunoSEQ multiplex PCR, and TCRdb's table has in-frame clones only and misses some. The sample records around 85,000 clones, roughly three quarters being singletons. With respect to this clone: As yet, its antigen is unknown.

Donors counted as nominally healthy when sampled, yet unrecorded immune exposures were likely. Trimming left V 2 bases short and J 5 bases short, with 10 bases between. Germline CDR1 and CDR2: GTSNPN and SVGIG (reference sequence). The CDR3 is made up of 13 amino acids. Study conclusions and caveats: TRBV6-2, TRBV6-3 and other indistinguishable V segments were excluded. An analysis that came later showed most CMV-associated TCR beta chains appearing HLA-restricted. Later, an analysis showed that TCR beta chains associated with HLA were more clonally expanded than others that were equally common.

The source of this sequence is a woman aged 45-65 years in good health and CMV-seropositive. The chain joins TRBV30 to TRBJ1-5; no clear D. The sample consisted of PBMCs. CDR3 loop: CAWSMAGDQPQHF. CDR3 sequence (DNA): TGTGCCTGGAGTATGGCGGGCGATCAGCCCCAGCATTTT.